These 5 T cell receptor beta chains came from one sample sequenced in a study of blood T cell repertoires in COVID-19. Data came from immunoSEQ multiplex PCR; TCRdb stores just in-frame clones and leaves some out. In the table there are around 210,000 clones, around 81% of which are singletons. Sequencing was done on a sample of peripheral blood. The receptors come from a man aged 60 to 69 with COVID-19, enrolled during active disease.

The rearrangement joins TRBV27 to TRBJ1-5; D remains unclear. Trimming removed 6 bases from V and 0 bases from J, with 9 bases in between. CDR3 length: 14 amino acids. Germline V gene sequence: CDR1 MNHEY, CDR2 SMNVEV (reference sequence). The CDR3 is CASRRLLSNQPQHF. The CDR3 nucleotides are TGTGCCAGCAGACGACTCCTTAGCAATCAGCCCCAGCATTTT.

This clone has only one observation. At one of its ends the junction is not consistent with the germline gene, which may arise from a read error. The chain joins TRBV6-5 to TRBJ2-2; 9 bases agree with TRBD1. From germline, CDR1 is MNHEY and CDR2 SVGAGI. This CDR3 comprises 15 residues. CDR3 DNA sequence: TGTGCCAGCAGAACACAGGGGGCGAACGCCGGGGAGCTGTTTTTT. This codes for CASRTQGANAGELFF.

V gene TRBV12-3 or TRBV12-4 combines with J gene TRBJ2-1, with a possible D match to TRBD1 (5 bases). V gave up 2 bases and J gave up 7 bases, with 9 bases separating them. The CDR3 length is 13 residues. CDR3 in DNA: TGTGCCAGCAGTTTAAGCAGGACAAATGAGCAGTTCTTC. Its protein product is CASSLSRTNEQFF.

This chain links TRBV5-1 with TRBJ1-6; 10 bases align to TRBD1. The CDR3 is made up of 16 amino acids. The junction had 10 bases not matched to a gene; V was cut back by 0 bases and J by 13 bases. Germline loops: CDR1 SGHRS, CDR2 YFSETQ. CDR3 sequence reads: CASSLGQGALGSPLHF. The CDR3 DNA reads TGCGCCAGCAGCTTGGGACAGGGGGCGTTGGGATCCCCCCTCCACTTT.

V is TRBV9 and J is TRBJ1-6; D perhaps matches TRBD1 (6 bases). The germline V gene has CDR1 SGDLS and CDR2 YYNGEE. V lost 4 bases to trimming and J lost 5 bases, with 13 bases between them. The CDR3 totals 15 residues. CDR3 protein: CASSKQGGNNSPLHF. The CDR3 DNA is TGTGCCAGCAGCAAACAGGGAGGGAATAATTCACCCCTCCACTTT.